A selection of T cell receptor beta chains follows, all from one sample in a study of T cell repertoires in cytomegalovirus infection. Using its own MiXCR run on the reads, TCRdb lists one record per CDR3 protein. The sample includes approximately 500,000 distinct CDR3 sequences, about 11% seen only once; the top ten take roughly 10%. Sequenced: PBMCs. These receptor sequences come from a human donor in good health (CMV status not recorded). Some clones in this sample may be carry-over from other donors' samples. Both conserved end residues are part of each CDR3. D genes are given only for firm matches. A row's size may be missing; if present it is once, few, many or a size class.

clone_size: many; v_call: TRBV6-6; j_call: TRBJ1-5; d_call: TRBD1; cdr3_nt: TGTGCCAGTCGGGACAGGGTTCGCAATCAGCCCCAGCATTTT; cdr3_aa: CASRDRVRNQPQHF
clone_size: NA; v_call: TRBV29-1; j_call: TRBJ2-7; d_call: NA; cdr3_nt: TGCAGCGTTGAGGTCTCAGGTGGGATCAGCTCCTACGAGCAGTACTTC; cdr3_aa: CSVEVSGGISSYEQYF
clone_size: many; v_call: TRBV6-1; j_call: TRBJ1-5; d_call: NA; cdr3_nt: TGTGCCAGTTCCCCGGAAGGGGAAAAAGATCAGCCCCAGCATTTT; cdr3_aa: CASSPEGEKDQPQHF
clone_size: few; v_call: TRBV10-3; j_call: TRBJ2-7; d_call: TRBD2; cdr3_nt: TGTGCCATCAGGTCTAAAATTATAGCGGGATCCTACGAGCAGTACTTC; cdr3_aa: CAIRSKIIAGSYEQYF
clone_size: many; v_call: TRBV7-8; j_call: TRBJ2-7; d_call: TRBD2; cdr3_nt: TGTGCCAGCAGCTTCGGACTAGCGGGAGGGCCAAGATCCTACGAGCAGTACTTC; cdr3_aa: CASSFGLAGGPRSYEQYF
clone_size: many; v_call: TRBV5-6; j_call: TRBJ2-5; d_call: NA; cdr3_nt: TGTGCCAGCAGCCATCTTTTGGAGGGAATCCAAGAGACCCAGTACTTC; cdr3_aa: CASSHLLEGIQETQYF
clone_size: many; v_call: TRBV7-9; j_call: TRBJ1-5; d_call: NA; cdr3_nt: TGTGCCAGCAGCTTAGCTGCTTCGGGGAGGAATCAGCCCCAGCATTTT; cdr3_aa: CASSLAASGRNQPQHF
clone_size: few; v_call: TRBV5-1; j_call: TRBJ2-7; d_call: TRBD2; cdr3_nt: TGCGCCAGCAGCTTAGACTCGACTAGCGGCGCATACGAGCAGTACTTC; cdr3_aa: CASSLDSTSGAYEQYF
clone_size: many; v_call: TRBV27; j_call: TRBJ2-2; d_call: NA; cdr3_nt: TGTGCCAGCAGTGACTCCTTACTTAACACCGGGGAGCTGTTTTTT; cdr3_aa: CASSDSLLNTGELFF
clone_size: many; v_call: TRBV12-3/TRBV12-4; j_call: TRBJ1-1; d_call: TRBD1; cdr3_nt: TGTGCCAGCAGCAAAGGACAGGCAAAGAACACTGAAGCTTTCTTT; cdr3_aa: CASSKGQAKNTEAFF
clone_size: many; v_call: TRBV7-9; j_call: TRBJ2-1; d_call: TRBD2; cdr3_nt: TGTGCCAGCAGGCGGAGCGGGAACTCCTACAATGAGCAGTTCTTC; cdr3_aa: CASRRSGNSYNEQFF
clone_size: many; v_call: TRBV20-1; j_call: TRBJ2-1; d_call: NA; cdr3_nt: TGCAGTGCTAGAGATCCGAGGGAGAACAATGAGCAGTTCTTC; cdr3_aa: CSARDPRENNEQFF
clone_size: NA; v_call: TRBV30; j_call: TRBJ2-1; d_call: TRBD2; cdr3_nt: TGTGCCTGGAGTGTTACTAGCGGGAGTGGGAATGAGCAGTTCTTC; cdr3_aa: CAWSVTSGSGNEQFF
clone_size: many; v_call: TRBV30; j_call: TRBJ2-5; d_call: NA; cdr3_nt: TGTGCCTGGAGTGAGGGCCCCCTGGAAGAGACCCAGTACTTC; cdr3_aa: CAWSEGPLEETQYF
clone_size: many; v_call: TRBV7-2; j_call: TRBJ2-2; d_call: NA; cdr3_nt: TGTGCCAGCAGCCGAACACGAACCGGGGAGCTGTTTTTT; cdr3_aa: CASSRTRTGELFF
clone_size: many; v_call: TRBV7-9; j_call: TRBJ2-3; d_call: TRBD2; cdr3_nt: TGTGCCAGCAGTCCGGGACTAGCATTCGATACGCAGTATTTT; cdr3_aa: CASSPGLAFDTQYF
clone_size: few; v_call: TRBV12-3/TRBV12-4; j_call: TRBJ1-3; d_call: NA; cdr3_nt: TGTGCCAGCAGTCGCCACGGCTATGGGGGAAACACCATATATTTT; cdr3_aa: CASSRHGYGGNTIYF
clone_size: many; v_call: TRBV6-1; j_call: TRBJ2-6; d_call: TRBD1; cdr3_nt: TGTGCCAGCAGTTCTCCGGACAGGGGGGACGTCCTGACTTTC; cdr3_aa: CASSSPDRGDVLTF
clone_size: NA; v_call: TRBV20-1; j_call: TRBJ2-1; d_call: TRBD1; cdr3_nt: TGCAGTGCTGAGAACCGACAGGGTTCCGACAATGAGCAGTTCTTC; cdr3_aa: CSAENRQGSDNEQFF
clone_size: many; v_call: TRBV6-5; j_call: TRBJ1-4; d_call: TRBD1; cdr3_nt: TGTGCCAGCAGTTACTCTAGACAGGGATCGGGTAATGAAAAACTGTTTTTT; cdr3_aa: CASSYSRQGSGNEKLFF
clone_size: many; v_call: TRBV7-2; j_call: TRBJ1-6; d_call: TRBD1; cdr3_nt: TGTGCCAGCAGCTTACTATCACAGGGGGATTCACCCCTCCACTTT; cdr3_aa: CASSLLSQGDSPLHF
clone_size: many; v_call: TRBV28; j_call: TRBJ2-2; d_call: NA; cdr3_nt: TGTGCCAGCAGTTTCAAGGGGGAGCTGTTTTTT; cdr3_aa: CASSFKGELFF
clone_size: NA; v_call: TRBV7-3; j_call: TRBJ2-3; d_call: NA; cdr3_nt: TGTGCCAGCAGCTCGCGGACTAGCACAGATACGCAGTATTTT; cdr3_aa: CASSSRTSTDTQYF
clone_size: many; v_call: TRBV25-1; j_call: TRBJ2-7; d_call: NA; cdr3_nt: TGTGCCAGCAGTGAATCGGGGCAGTCATACGAGCAGTACTTC; cdr3_aa: CASSESGQSYEQYF
clone_size: NA; v_call: TRBV18; j_call: TRBJ2-1; d_call: TRBD2; cdr3_nt: TGTGCCAGCTCACCAGAGTTTCCGGGACTAGCGTACAATGAGCAGTTCTTC; cdr3_aa: CASSPEFPGLAYNEQFF
clone_size: few; v_call: TRBV4-2; j_call: TRBJ2-7; d_call: TRBD2; cdr3_nt: TGTGCCAGCAGCCAAGGGGGACTAGCGGGAGCCGGAGTTTACGAGCAGTACTTC; cdr3_aa: CASSQGGLAGAGVYEQYF
clone_size: NA; v_call: TRBV18; j_call: TRBJ2-2; d_call: NA; cdr3_nt: TGTGCCAGCTCACCAGCTACCAGTCCCGGGGAGCGGTTTTTT; cdr3_aa: CASSPATSPGERFF
clone_size: NA; v_call: TRBV19; j_call: TRBJ2-3; d_call: NA; cdr3_nt: TGTGCCAGTAGTATGAGGCTATCTAGCACAGATACGCAGTATTTT; cdr3_aa: CASSMRLSSTDTQYF
clone_size: NA; v_call: TRBV4-2; j_call: TRBJ1-5; d_call: NA; cdr3_nt: TGTGCCAGCGCGTGGGGGGAGGGCAATCAGCCCCAGCATTTT; cdr3_aa: CASAWGEGNQPQHF
clone_size: NA; v_call: TRBV19; j_call: TRBJ2-2; d_call: NA; cdr3_nt: TGTGCCAGTAGTATCACTAGGGGCAGCGCCGGGGAGCTGTTTTTT; cdr3_aa: CASSITRGSAGELFF
clone_size: many; v_call: TRBV7-9; j_call: TRBJ2-5; d_call: NA; cdr3_nt: TGTGCCAGCAGCTTAGTTGGGCAGGAAGAGACCCAGTACTTC; cdr3_aa: CASSLVGQEETQYF
clone_size: few; v_call: TRBV18; j_call: TRBJ2-7; d_call: TRBD2; cdr3_nt: TGTGCCAGCTCCAGGACTAGCGGGAGGGATTCCTACGAGCAGTACTTC; cdr3_aa: CASSRTSGRDSYEQYF
clone_size: many; v_call: TRBV20-1; j_call: TRBJ1-1; d_call: NA; cdr3_nt: TGCAGTGCTAGAATCGAGGCCCAGGGACCTGAAGCTTTCTTT; cdr3_aa: CSARIEAQGPEAFF
clone_size: many; v_call: TRBV12-3/TRBV12-4; j_call: TRBJ2-1; d_call: NA; cdr3_nt: TGTGCCAGCAGTACAACTAGTTCGGGTGAGCAGTTCTTC; cdr3_aa: CASSTTSSGEQFF
clone_size: NA; v_call: TRBV13; j_call: TRBJ2-5; d_call: TRBD1; cdr3_nt: TGTGCCAGCAGCACAGGGGACGAGACCCAGTACTTC; cdr3_aa: CASSTGDETQYF
clone_size: many; v_call: TRBV28; j_call: TRBJ1-2; d_call: NA; cdr3_nt: TGTGCCAGCAGTTTAGGCGACTATGGCTACACCTTC; cdr3_aa: CASSLGDYGYTF
clone_size: few; v_call: TRBV19; j_call: TRBJ1-5; d_call: TRBD1; cdr3_nt: TGTGCCAGTAGGCCGGGACAGCTATGGAATCAGCCCCAGCATTTT; cdr3_aa: CASRPGQLWNQPQHF
clone_size: few; v_call: TRBV9; j_call: TRBJ2-5; d_call: TRBD2; cdr3_nt: TGTGCCAGCAGCGCCAACCCGGGGACTAGCGGGAGTCGAGAGACCCAGTACTTC; cdr3_aa: CASSANPGTSGSRETQYF
clone_size: NA; v_call: TRBV27; j_call: TRBJ2-7; d_call: NA; cdr3_nt: TGTGCCAGCAGTTTAGGAGCGGTGAACTCCTACGAGCAGTACTTC; cdr3_aa: CASSLGAVNSYEQYF
clone_size: NA; v_call: TRBV7-9; j_call: TRBJ2-4; d_call: NA; cdr3_nt: TGTGCCAGCAGCTCACCCTCGGGCGACAGTGCAAAAAACATTCAGTACTTC; cdr3_aa: CASSSPSGDSAKNIQYF